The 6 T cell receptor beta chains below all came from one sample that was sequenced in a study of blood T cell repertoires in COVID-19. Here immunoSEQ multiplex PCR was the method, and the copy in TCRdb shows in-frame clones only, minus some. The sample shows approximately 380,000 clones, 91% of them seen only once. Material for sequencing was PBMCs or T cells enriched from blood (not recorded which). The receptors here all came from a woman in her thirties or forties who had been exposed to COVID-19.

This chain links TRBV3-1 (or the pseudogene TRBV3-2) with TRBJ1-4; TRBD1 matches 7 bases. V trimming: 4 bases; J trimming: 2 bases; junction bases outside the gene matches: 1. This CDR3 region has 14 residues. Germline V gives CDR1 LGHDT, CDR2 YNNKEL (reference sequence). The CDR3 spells CASSRQGTNEKLFF. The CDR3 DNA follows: TGTGCCAGCAGCCGACAGGGCACTAATGAAAAACTGTTTTTT.

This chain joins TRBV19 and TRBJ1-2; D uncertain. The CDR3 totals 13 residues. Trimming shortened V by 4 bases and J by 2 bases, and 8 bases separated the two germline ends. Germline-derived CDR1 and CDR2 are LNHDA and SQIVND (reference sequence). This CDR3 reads CASSTGSNYGYTF. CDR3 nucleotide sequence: TGTGCCAGTAGTACGGGATCGAACTATGGCTACACCTTC.

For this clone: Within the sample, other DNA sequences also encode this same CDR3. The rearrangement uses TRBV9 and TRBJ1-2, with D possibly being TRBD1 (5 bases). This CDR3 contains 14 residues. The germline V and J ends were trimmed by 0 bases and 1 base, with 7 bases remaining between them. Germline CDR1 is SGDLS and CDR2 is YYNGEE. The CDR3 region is CASSVGGGNYGYTF. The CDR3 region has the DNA TGTGCCAGCAGCGTAGGCGGGGGTAACTATGGCTACACCTTC.

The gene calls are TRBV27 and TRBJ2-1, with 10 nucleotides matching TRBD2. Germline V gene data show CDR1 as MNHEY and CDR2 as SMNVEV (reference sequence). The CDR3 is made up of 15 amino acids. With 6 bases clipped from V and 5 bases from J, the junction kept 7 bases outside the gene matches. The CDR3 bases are TGTGCCAGCAGGCCGTGGACTAGCGGCAACAATGAGCAGTTCTTC. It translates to CASRPWTSGNNEQFF.

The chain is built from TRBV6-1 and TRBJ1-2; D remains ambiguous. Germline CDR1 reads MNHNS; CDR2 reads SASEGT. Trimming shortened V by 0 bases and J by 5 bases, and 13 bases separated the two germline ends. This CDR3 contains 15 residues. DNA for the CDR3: TGTGCCAGCAGTGAAGCGATCGGGGTGTGGTATGGCTACACCTTC. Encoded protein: CASSEAIGVWYGYTF.

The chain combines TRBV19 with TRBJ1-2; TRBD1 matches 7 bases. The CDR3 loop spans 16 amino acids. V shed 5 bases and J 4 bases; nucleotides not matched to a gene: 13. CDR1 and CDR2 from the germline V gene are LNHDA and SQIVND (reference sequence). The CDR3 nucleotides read TGTGCCAGTAGTTCGACTCCAGGGGGGAAAGGCTATGGCTACACCTTC. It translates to CASSSTPGGKGYGYTF.